This note documents a single TCR beta chain sequence. The antigen remains undetermined. Noted time point: week 5, during vaccination. Mutant IDH1 20-mer peptide, at 300 ug, made up each vaccine dose, with topical imiquimod. The sample comes from a study of a mutant IDH1 vaccine in newly diagnosed glioma. Method: immunoSEQ multiplex PCR; TCRdb's copy keeps in-frame clones and lacks some. The repertoire holds tens of thousands of clones, over 75% seen once, with over 1.5% in the top ten. This CDR3 is 13 amino acids long. Germline CDR1 is SGHRS and CDR2 is YFSETQ. Trimming removed 1 base from V and 7 bases from J, with 11 bases in between.

The sequence was obtained from a man aged 35-49 years with glioma. V and J are TRBV5-1 and TRBJ2-5; D ambiguous. Sequencing used PBMCs, obtained from a glioma patient whose treatment included an IDH1 peptide vaccine. DNA of the CDR3: TGCGCCAGCAGCTTGAGTACCCCGGGGACCCAGTACTTC. This translates into CASSLSTPGTQYF.